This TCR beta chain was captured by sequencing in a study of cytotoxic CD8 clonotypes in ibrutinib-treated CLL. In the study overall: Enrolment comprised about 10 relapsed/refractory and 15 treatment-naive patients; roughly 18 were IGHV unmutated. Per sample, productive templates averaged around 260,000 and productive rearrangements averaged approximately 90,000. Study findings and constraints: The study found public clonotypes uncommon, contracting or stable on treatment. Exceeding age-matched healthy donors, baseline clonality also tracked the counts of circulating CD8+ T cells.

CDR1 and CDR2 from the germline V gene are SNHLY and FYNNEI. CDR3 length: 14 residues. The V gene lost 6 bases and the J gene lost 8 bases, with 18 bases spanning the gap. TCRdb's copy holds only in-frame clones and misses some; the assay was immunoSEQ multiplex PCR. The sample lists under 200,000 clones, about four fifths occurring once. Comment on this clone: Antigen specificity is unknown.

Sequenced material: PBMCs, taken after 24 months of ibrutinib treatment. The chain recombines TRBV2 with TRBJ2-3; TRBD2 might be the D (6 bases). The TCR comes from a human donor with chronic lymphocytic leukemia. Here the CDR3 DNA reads TGTGCCAGCAGACAACAGAGGGACTCGGCTACGCAGTATTTT. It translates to CASRQQRDSATQYF.